This paragraph covers one TCR beta chain sequence. The entry originates in a study of cytomegalovirus exposure and HLA in healthy donors. In the PCR, 60 Vbeta and 13 Jbeta primers were used. Sequencing was performed with immunoSEQ multiplex PCR; in TCRdb, only in-frame clones are kept and a portion is missing. Of tens of thousands of clones in the sample, roughly 80% were seen once. Germline V gives CDR1 MDHEN, CDR2 SYDVKM. The V end was cut by 7 bases, the J end by 1 base, with 11 bases between. CDR3 size: 13 residues. The TCR comes from a woman aged 40 to 50 in good health and CMV-seropositive. The sequenced sample was PBMCs. The J gene is TRBJ2-7, the V gene TRBV28; a weak D match, TRBD1 (5 bases). CDR3 sequence: CASKGPRSYEQYF. Written as DNA, the CDR3 is TGTGCCAGCAAGGGGCCACGATCCTACGAGCAGTACTTC. The complete variable domain, with remaining parts taken from reference TRBV28 and TRBJ2-7, reads DVKVTQSSRYLVKRTGEKVFLECVQDMDHENMFWYRQDPGLGLRLIYFSYDVKMKEKGDIPEGYSVSREKKERFSLILESASTNQTSMYLCASKGPRSYEQYFGPGTRLTVT.